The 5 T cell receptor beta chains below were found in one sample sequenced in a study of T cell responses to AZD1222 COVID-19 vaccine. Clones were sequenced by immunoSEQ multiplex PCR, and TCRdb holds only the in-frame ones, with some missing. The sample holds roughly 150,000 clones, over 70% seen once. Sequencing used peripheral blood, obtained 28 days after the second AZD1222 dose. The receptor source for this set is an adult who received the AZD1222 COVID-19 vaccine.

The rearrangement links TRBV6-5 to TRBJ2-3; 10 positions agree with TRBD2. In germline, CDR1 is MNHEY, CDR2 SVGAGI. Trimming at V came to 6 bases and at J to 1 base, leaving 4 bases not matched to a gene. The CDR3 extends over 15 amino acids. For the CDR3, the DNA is TGTGCCAGCAGGGCCGGGACTAGCGGCACAGATACGCAGTATTTT. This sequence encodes CASRAGTSGTDTQYF.

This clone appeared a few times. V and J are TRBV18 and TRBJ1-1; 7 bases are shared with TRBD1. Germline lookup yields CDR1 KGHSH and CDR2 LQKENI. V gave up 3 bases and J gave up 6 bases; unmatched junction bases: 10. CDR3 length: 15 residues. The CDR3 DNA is TGTGCCAGCTCACCCTCGACAGGGCCGATCTCTGAAGCTTTCTTT. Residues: CASSPSTGPISEAFF.

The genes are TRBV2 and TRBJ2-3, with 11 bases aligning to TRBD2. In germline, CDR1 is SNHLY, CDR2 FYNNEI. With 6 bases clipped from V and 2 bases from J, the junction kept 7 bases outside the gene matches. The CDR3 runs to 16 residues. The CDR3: CASSPGLAAFTDTQYF. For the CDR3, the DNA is TGTGCCAGCAGCCCGGGACTAGCGGCTTTCACAGATACGCAGTATTTT.

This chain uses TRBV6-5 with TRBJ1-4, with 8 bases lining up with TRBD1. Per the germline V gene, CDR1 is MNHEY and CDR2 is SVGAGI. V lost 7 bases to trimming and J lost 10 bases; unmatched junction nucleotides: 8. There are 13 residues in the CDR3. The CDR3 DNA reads TGTGCCAGCACCGACAGGGGTTCGGGAAAACTGTTTTTT. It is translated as CASTDRGSGKLFF.

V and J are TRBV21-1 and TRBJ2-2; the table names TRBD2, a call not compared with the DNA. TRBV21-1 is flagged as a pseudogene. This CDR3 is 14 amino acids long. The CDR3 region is CASGTSGGTGELFF. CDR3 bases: TGTGCCAGCGGAACTAGCGGTGGCACCGGGGAGCTGTTTTTT.